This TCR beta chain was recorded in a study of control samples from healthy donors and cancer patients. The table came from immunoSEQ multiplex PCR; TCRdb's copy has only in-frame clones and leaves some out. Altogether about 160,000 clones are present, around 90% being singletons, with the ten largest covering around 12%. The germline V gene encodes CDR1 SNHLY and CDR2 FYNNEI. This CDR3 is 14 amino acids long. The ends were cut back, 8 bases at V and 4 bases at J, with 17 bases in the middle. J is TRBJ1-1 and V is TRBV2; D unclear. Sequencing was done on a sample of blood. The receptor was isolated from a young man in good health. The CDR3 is CASFFGWAATEAFF. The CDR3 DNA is TGTGCCAGCTTCTTCGGTTGGGCAGCCACTGAAGCTTTCTTT.